These T cell receptor beta chains were read from a single sample in a study of technical replicates of blood from four donors. Repertoires were generated with immunoSEQ multiplex PCR, while TCRdb's copy carries only in-frame clones and drops some. The sample shows approximately 79,000 clones, about 97% of them seen only once. The material sequenced was T cells isolated from PBMCs. The source is a human donor in good health. The CDR3 runs from the conserved cysteine through the conserved F or W. Fields, in order: V gene, clone size, J gene, CDR3 length, D gene, CDR3 DNA, CDR3 protein. D genes are given only for firm matches. Only part of the rows carry a size: once, few, many, or a class if the clone is expanded.

V gene: TRBV30
clone size: .
J gene: TRBJ1-3
CDR3 length: 17
D gene: .
CDR3 DNA: TGTGCCTGGAACCCTCCCTGGCAGATCAGCTCTGGAAACACCATATATTTT
CDR3 protein: CAWNPPWQISSGNTIYF

V gene: TRBV6-5
clone size: .
J gene: TRBJ2-1
CDR3 length: 15
D gene: .
CDR3 DNA: TGTGCCAGCAGTTACGGGGTAGGAGGGAACAATGAGCAGTTCTTC
CDR3 protein: CASSYGVGGNNEQFF

V gene: TRBV6-1
clone size: .
J gene: TRBJ1-5
CDR3 length: 16
D gene: .
CDR3 DNA: TGTGCCAGCAGTGGCACCACAGGGTATAGCAATCAGCCCCAGCATTTT
CDR3 protein: CASSGTTGYSNQPQHF

V gene: TRBV7-9
clone size: once
J gene: TRBJ2-3
CDR3 length: 18
D gene: TRBD2
CDR3 DNA: TGTGCCAGCAGCTTATCCCTACTAGCGGGAGGTCAGACAGATACGCAGTATTTT
CDR3 protein: CASSLSLLAGGQTDTQYF

V gene: TRBV7-2
clone size: .
J gene: TRBJ2-5
CDR3 length: 12
D gene: .
CDR3 DNA: TGTGCCAGCAGCCCTCACCAAGAGACCCAGTACTTC
CDR3 protein: CASSPHQETQYF

V gene: TRBV13
clone size: .
J gene: TRBJ1-2
CDR3 length: 15
D gene: TRBD1
CDR3 DNA: TGTGCCAGCAGTTCCCTCGGACAGGGTCCCACCGGCTACACCTTC
CDR3 protein: CASSSLGQGPTGYTF

V gene: TRBV7-9
clone size: .
J gene: TRBJ1-2
CDR3 length: 15
D gene: .
CDR3 DNA: TGTGCCAGCAGCTCGAGTGGGAGAGCCCTCTATGGCTACACCTTC
CDR3 protein: CASSSSGRALYGYTF

V gene: TRBV5-1
clone size: .
J gene: TRBJ2-1
CDR3 length: 16
D gene: .
CDR3 DNA: TGCGCCAGCAGCTTGGGGAGCCCCACTCAGTACAATGAGCAGTTCTTC
CDR3 protein: CASSLGSPTQYNEQFF

V gene: TRBV13
clone size: .
J gene: TRBJ2-1
CDR3 length: 16
D gene: TRBD2
CDR3 DNA: TGTGCCAGCAGCTTATTAGCGCGGGAGTTTTACAATGAGCAGTTCTTC
CDR3 protein: CASSLLAREFYNEQFF

V gene: TRBV2
clone size: .
J gene: TRBJ2-7
CDR3 length: 12
D gene: .
CDR3 DNA: TGTGCCAGCACCACACACAGTGGTGAGCAGTACTTC
CDR3 protein: CASTTHSGEQYF

V gene: TRBV19
clone size: .
J gene: TRBJ2-1
CDR3 length: 15
D gene: .
CDR3 DNA: TGTGCCAGTAGTATCGGCGGAGAACCATACAATGAGCAGTTCTTC
CDR3 protein: CASSIGGEPYNEQFF

V gene: TRBV11-2
clone size: .
J gene: TRBJ2-7
CDR3 length: 13
D gene: .
CDR3 DNA: TGTGCCAGCAGCTCATCGGGGTCCTACGAGCAGTACTTC
CDR3 protein: CASSSSGSYEQYF

V gene: TRBV6-5
clone size: .
J gene: TRBJ1-4
CDR3 length: 15
D gene: TRBD1
CDR3 DNA: TGTGCCAGCAGTTACTGGACAGGGGGCAATGAAAAACTGTTTTTT
CDR3 protein: CASSYWTGGNEKLFF

V gene: TRBV7-2
clone size: .
J gene: TRBJ1-2
CDR3 length: 13
D gene: .
CDR3 DNA: TGTGCCAGCATCCAGGGTCAAGAATATGGCTACACCTTC
CDR3 protein: CASIQGQEYGYTF

V gene: TRBV7-9
clone size: .
J gene: TRBJ1-1
CDR3 length: 11
D gene: .
CDR3 DNA: TGTGCCAGCAGCTTCCCAGGGTCGGCTTTCTTT
CDR3 protein: CASSFPGSAFF

V gene: TRBV5-1
clone size: .
J gene: TRBJ1-2
CDR3 length: 16
D gene: TRBD1
CDR3 DNA: TGCGCCAGCAGCTTGGCCGAGACAGGGACTGGCGAGGGCTACACCTTC
CDR3 protein: CASSLAETGTGEGYTF

V gene: TRBV30
clone size: .
J gene: TRBJ2-2
CDR3 length: 12
D gene: .
CDR3 DNA: TGTGCCTGGCTCCCCTCCCCCGGGGAGCTGTTTTTT
CDR3 protein: CAWLPSPGELFF

V gene: TRBV20-1
clone size: .
J gene: TRBJ1-2
CDR3 length: 11
D gene: TRBD1
CDR3 DNA: TGCAGTCACAGGGGTTTCTCTGGCTACACCTTC
CDR3 protein: CSHRGFSGYTF

V gene: TRBV6-6
clone size: .
J gene: TRBJ1-2
CDR3 length: 16
D gene: TRBD1
CDR3 DNA: TGTGCCAGCAGCAACCCAGGGACAGCAGGACAATATGGCTACACCTTC
CDR3 protein: CASSNPGTAGQYGYTF

V gene: TRBV27
clone size: .
J gene: TRBJ2-7
CDR3 length: 13
D gene: .
CDR3 DNA: TGTGCCAGCAGTCATCCCGGGGGCTACGAGCAGTACTTC
CDR3 protein: CASSHPGGYEQYF

V gene: TRBV4-2
clone size: .
J gene: TRBJ1-3
CDR3 length: 17
D gene: .
CDR3 DNA: TGTGCCAGCAGCCAAGGCTTGAGGGCTTTCTCTGGAAACACCATATATTTT
CDR3 protein: CASSQGLRAFSGNTIYF

V gene: TRBV11-3
clone size: .
J gene: TRBJ1-2
CDR3 length: 15
D gene: TRBD1
CDR3 DNA: TGTGCCAGCAGCAGGAACAGGGGGCAGGGCTATGGCTACACCTTC
CDR3 protein: CASSRNRGQGYGYTF

V gene: TRBV27
clone size: .
J gene: TRBJ1-1
CDR3 length: 13
D gene: .
CDR3 DNA: TGTGCCACTCGTCCCGGACACTACACTGAAGCTTTCTTT
CDR3 protein: CATRPGHYTEAFF

V gene: TRBV29-1
clone size: .
J gene: TRBJ2-7
CDR3 length: 13
D gene: .
CDR3 DNA: TGCAGCGTGAGCCCAGGGGCAACGGGGGGGCAGTACTTC
CDR3 protein: CSVSPGATGGQYF

V gene: TRBV29-1
clone size: once
J gene: TRBJ1-5
CDR3 length: 13
D gene: .
CDR3 DNA: TGCAGCGTTGAATCAGGGGGCAATCAGCCCCAGCATTTT
CDR3 protein: CSVESGGNQPQHF

V gene: TRBV6-4
clone size: .
J gene: TRBJ2-1
CDR3 length: 16
D gene: .
CDR3 DNA: TGTGCCAGCAGTGACTCAGCCGGGAGCTCCTACAATGAGCAGTTCTTC
CDR3 protein: CASSDSAGSSYNEQFF

V gene: TRBV7-8
clone size: .
J gene: TRBJ2-2
CDR3 length: 17
D gene: TRBD1
CDR3 DNA: TGTGCCAGCAGCCCCTCACAGGGACAGTTGAACACCGGGGAGCTGTTTTTT
CDR3 protein: CASSPSQGQLNTGELFF

V gene: TRBV27
clone size: .
J gene: TRBJ2-3
CDR3 length: 15
D gene: .
CDR3 DNA: TGTGCCAGCAGTTTCAGAGGCAGGGTCACAGATACGCAGTATTTT
CDR3 protein: CASSFRGRVTDTQYF

V gene: TRBV5-1
clone size: .
J gene: TRBJ2-7
CDR3 length: 12
D gene: .
CDR3 DNA: TGCGCCAGCGGGCACACTTCCTACGAGCAGTACTTC
CDR3 protein: CASGHTSYEQYF

V gene: TRBV6-1
clone size: once
J gene: TRBJ2-1
CDR3 length: 12
D gene: .
CDR3 DNA: TGTGCCAGCAGGAGAAAGAACAATGAGCAGTTCTTC
CDR3 protein: CASRRKNNEQFF

V gene: TRBV5-1
clone size: .
J gene: TRBJ1-1
CDR3 length: 19
D gene: .
CDR3 DNA: TGCGCCAGCAGCGCCTCCCCGGGGGGACATCAAAAACTGAACACTGAAGCTTTCTTT
CDR3 protein: CASSASPGGHQKLNTEAFF

V gene: TRBV6-5
clone size: .
J gene: TRBJ2-2
CDR3 length: 14
D gene: .
CDR3 DNA: TGTGCCAGTCAGGCAGGGCGAAACACCGGGGAGCTGTTTTTT
CDR3 protein: CASQAGRNTGELFF

V gene: TRBV13
clone size: .
J gene: TRBJ2-1
CDR3 length: 14
D gene: .
CDR3 DNA: TGTGCCAGCAGGGAGTGGACAGCCAACAATGAGCAGTTCTTC
CDR3 protein: CASREWTANNEQFF

V gene: TRBV6-5
clone size: .
J gene: TRBJ2-7
CDR3 length: 15
D gene: TRBD1
CDR3 DNA: TGTGCCAGCAGTTTTGACCGGGACAGTGCCTACGAGCAGTACTTC
CDR3 protein: CASSFDRDSAYEQYF

V gene: TRBV19
clone size: .
J gene: TRBJ2-1
CDR3 length: 14
D gene: .
CDR3 DNA: TGTGCCAGTACCATACGGGGGTCCTACAATGAGCAGTTCTTC
CDR3 protein: CASTIRGSYNEQFF

V gene: TRBV2
clone size: once
J gene: TRBJ2-3
CDR3 length: 15
D gene: TRBD2
CDR3 DNA: TGTGCCAGCAGTGGAGGACTAGCGGGAGCAGATACGCAGTATTTT
CDR3 protein: CASSGGLAGADTQYF

V gene: TRBV4-2
clone size: .
J gene: TRBJ2-7
CDR3 length: 16
D gene: .
CDR3 DNA: TGTGCCAGCAGCCAAGATCCGGCTGAGGGGGCCTACGAGCAGTACTTC
CDR3 protein: CASSQDPAEGAYEQYF

V gene: TRBV9
clone size: .
J gene: TRBJ1-2
CDR3 length: 12
D gene: .
CDR3 DNA: TGTGCCAGCAGCGCGGAGGGGTATGGCTACACCTTC
CDR3 protein: CASSAEGYGYTF

V gene: TRBV25-1
clone size: .
J gene: TRBJ1-1
CDR3 length: 11
D gene: .
CDR3 DNA: TGTGCCAGCATCCGAGGCACTGAAGCTTTCTTT
CDR3 protein: CASIRGTEAFF

V gene: TRBV5-4
clone size: .
J gene: TRBJ2-7
CDR3 length: 14
D gene: .
CDR3 DNA: TGTGCCAGCAGCTCGGATGGGGGGTACTACGAGCAGTACTTC
CDR3 protein: CASSSDGGYYEQYF

V gene: TRBV5-1
clone size: .
J gene: TRBJ2-1
CDR3 length: 16
D gene: .
CDR3 DNA: TGCGCCAGCAGCCTCTTAGGAGGCAACTCCTACAATGAGCAGTTCTTC
CDR3 protein: CASSLLGGNSYNEQFF

V gene: TRBV10-3
clone size: .
J gene: TRBJ1-2
CDR3 length: 14
D gene: .
CDR3 DNA: TGTGCCATCAGTGAGTCGGACTTTTCCTATGGCTACACCTTC
CDR3 protein: CAISESDFSYGYTF

V gene: TRBV11-3
clone size: .
J gene: TRBJ1-1
CDR3 length: 19
D gene: .
CDR3 DNA: TGTGCCAGCAGCTTCCCTAAGGGGGGGAATCCCAAAAAAAAGAATGAAGCTTTCTTT
CDR3 protein: CASSFPKGGNPKKKNEAFF

V gene: TRBV7-9
clone size: .
J gene: TRBJ2-7
CDR3 length: 13
D gene: .
CDR3 DNA: TGTGCCAGCACCCTAGTGGACAGCTACGAGCAGTACTTC
CDR3 protein: CASTLVDSYEQYF

V gene: TRBV6-5
clone size: once
J gene: TRBJ2-3
CDR3 length: 13
D gene: .
CDR3 DNA: TGTGCCAGCCGGGTAGCGAGAACAGATACGCAGTATTTT
CDR3 protein: CASRVARTDTQYF

V gene: TRBV10-2
clone size: .
J gene: TRBJ2-5
CDR3 length: 14
D gene: TRBD1
CDR3 DNA: TGCGCCAGCAGCACCGGGACAGGACAAGAGACCCAGTACTTC
CDR3 protein: CASSTGTGQETQYF

V gene: TRBV28
clone size: .
J gene: TRBJ1-5
CDR3 length: 17
D gene: .
CDR3 DNA: TGTGCCAGCAGTTTATGGGCCAACAGAGTTAGCAATCAGCCCCAGCATTTT
CDR3 protein: CASSLWANRVSNQPQHF

V gene: TRBV30
clone size: .
J gene: TRBJ1-6
CDR3 length: 17
D gene: .
CDR3 DNA: TGTGCCTGGAGTGTACTGAAGTTGAGCTCCTATAATTCACCCCTCCACTTT
CDR3 protein: CAWSVLKLSSYNSPLHF

V gene: TRBV7-9
clone size: once
J gene: TRBJ1-2
CDR3 length: 15
D gene: .
CDR3 DNA: TGTGCCAGCAGCCCGCCGCCGACGGGACACCATGGCTACACCTTC
CDR3 protein: CASSPPPTGHHGYTF